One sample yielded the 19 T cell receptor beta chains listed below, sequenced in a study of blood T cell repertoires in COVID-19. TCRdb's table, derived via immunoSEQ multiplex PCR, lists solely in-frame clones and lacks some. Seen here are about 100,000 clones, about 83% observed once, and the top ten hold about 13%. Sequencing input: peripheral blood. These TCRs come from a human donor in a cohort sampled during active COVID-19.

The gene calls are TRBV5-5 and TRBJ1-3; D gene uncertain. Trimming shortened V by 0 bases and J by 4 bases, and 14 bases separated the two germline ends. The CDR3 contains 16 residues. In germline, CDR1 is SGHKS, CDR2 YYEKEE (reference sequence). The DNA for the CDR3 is TGTGCCAGCAGCTTGGAGTTGGGCAGAACCGGAAACACCATATATTTT. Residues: CASSLELGRTGNTIYF.

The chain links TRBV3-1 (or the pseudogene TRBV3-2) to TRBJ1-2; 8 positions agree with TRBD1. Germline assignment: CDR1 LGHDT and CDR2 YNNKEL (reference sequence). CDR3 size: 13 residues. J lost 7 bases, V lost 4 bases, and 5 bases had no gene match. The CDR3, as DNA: TGTGCCAGCAGCCCACAGGGGGAAGGTGGCTACACCTTC. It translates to CASSPQGEGGYTF.

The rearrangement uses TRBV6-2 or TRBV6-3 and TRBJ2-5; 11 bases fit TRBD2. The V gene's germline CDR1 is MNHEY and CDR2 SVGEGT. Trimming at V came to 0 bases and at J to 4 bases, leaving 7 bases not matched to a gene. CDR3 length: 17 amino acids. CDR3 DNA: TGTGCCAGCAGTTACTCGGGTAGCGGGGGGGCCCGAGAGACCCAGTACTTC. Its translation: CASSYSGSGGARETQYF.

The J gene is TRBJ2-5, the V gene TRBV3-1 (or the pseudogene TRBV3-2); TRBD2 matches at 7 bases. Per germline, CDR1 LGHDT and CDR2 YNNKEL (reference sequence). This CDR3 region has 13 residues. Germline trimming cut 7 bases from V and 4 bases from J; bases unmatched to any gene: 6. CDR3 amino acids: CASKAGVAETQYF. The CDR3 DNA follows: TGTGCCAGCAAGGCGGGAGTCGCAGAGACCCAGTACTTC.

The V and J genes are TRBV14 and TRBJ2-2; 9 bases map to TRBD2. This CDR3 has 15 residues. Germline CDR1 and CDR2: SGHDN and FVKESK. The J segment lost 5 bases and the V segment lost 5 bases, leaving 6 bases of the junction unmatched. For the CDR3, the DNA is TGTGCCAGCAGCACCAGCGGGGGGAGGACCGGGGAGCTGTTTTTT. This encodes CASSTSGGRTGELFF.

CDR3 in DNA: TGTGCCAGCAGCCGACAGGCAAACCCCTATGGCTACACCTTC. Its protein is CASSRQANPYGYTF. This chain joins TRBV27 and TRBJ1-2; D possibly corresponds to TRBD1 (6 bases). The CDR3 spans 14 residues. Per germline, CDR1 MNHEY and CDR2 SMNVEV (reference sequence). Between the trimmed V and J ends, which lost 6 bases and 4 bases, there was a span of 15 bases.

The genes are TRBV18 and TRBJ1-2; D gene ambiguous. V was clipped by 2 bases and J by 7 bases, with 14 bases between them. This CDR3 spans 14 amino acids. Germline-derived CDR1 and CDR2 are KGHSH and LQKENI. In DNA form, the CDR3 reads TGTGCCAGCTCACCATCGTCTGCGCTCGGTGGCTACACCTTC. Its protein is CASSPSSALGGYTF. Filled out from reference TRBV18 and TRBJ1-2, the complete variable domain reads NAGVMQNPRHLVRRRGQEARLRCSPMKGHSHVYWYRQLPEEGLKFMVYLQKENIIDESGMPKERFSAEFPKEGPSILRIQQVVRGDSAAYFCASSPSSALGGYTFGSGTRLTVV.

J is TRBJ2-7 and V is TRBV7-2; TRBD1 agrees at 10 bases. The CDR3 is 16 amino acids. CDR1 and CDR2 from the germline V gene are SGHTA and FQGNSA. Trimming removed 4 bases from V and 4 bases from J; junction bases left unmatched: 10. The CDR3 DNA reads TGTGCCAGCAGCTCCACTACGACAGGGGGCTGGTACGAGCAGTACTTC. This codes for CASSSTTTGGWYEQYF.

CDR3 sequence (DNA): TGCGCCAGCAGCATAGCAGATACGCAGTATTTT. This encodes CASSIADTQYF. The chain is built from TRBV5-1 and TRBJ2-3; D unresolved. The CDR3 is made up of 11 amino acids. Germline CDR1 is SGHRS and CDR2 is YFSETQ. V was trimmed by 4 bases and J by 4 bases, leaving 4 bases between them.

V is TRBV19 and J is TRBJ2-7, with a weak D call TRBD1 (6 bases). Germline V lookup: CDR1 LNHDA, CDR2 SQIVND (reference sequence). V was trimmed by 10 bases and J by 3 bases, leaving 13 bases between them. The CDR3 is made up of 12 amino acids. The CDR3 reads CATRDTVYEQYF. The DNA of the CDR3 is TGTGCCACCCGGGACACCGTCTACGAGCAGTACTTC.

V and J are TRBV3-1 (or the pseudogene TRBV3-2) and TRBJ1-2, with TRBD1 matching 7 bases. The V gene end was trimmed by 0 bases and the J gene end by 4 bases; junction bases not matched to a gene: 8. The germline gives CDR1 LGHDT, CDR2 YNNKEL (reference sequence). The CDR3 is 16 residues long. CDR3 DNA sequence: TGTGCCAGCAGCCAAGATCCAGGCAGGGGGGCCTATGGCTACACCTTC. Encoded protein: CASSQDPGRGAYGYTF.

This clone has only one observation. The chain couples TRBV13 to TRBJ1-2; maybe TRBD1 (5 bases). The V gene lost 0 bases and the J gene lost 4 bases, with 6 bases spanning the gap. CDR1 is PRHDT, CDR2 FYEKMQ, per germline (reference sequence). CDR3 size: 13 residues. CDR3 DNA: TGTGCCAGCAGCTTAGGAGGGGCCTATGGCTACACCTTC. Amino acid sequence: CASSLGGAYGYTF.

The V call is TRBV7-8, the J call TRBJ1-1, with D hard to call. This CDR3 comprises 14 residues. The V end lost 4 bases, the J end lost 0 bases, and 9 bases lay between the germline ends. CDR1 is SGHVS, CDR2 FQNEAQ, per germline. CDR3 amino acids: CASSYQSMNTEAFF. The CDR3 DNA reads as TGTGCCAGCAGCTACCAAAGCATGAACACTGAAGCTTTCTTT.

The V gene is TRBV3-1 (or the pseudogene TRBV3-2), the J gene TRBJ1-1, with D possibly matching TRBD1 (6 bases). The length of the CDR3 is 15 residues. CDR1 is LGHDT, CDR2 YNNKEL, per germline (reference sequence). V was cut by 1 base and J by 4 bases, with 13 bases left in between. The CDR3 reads CASSQAGTLGTEAFF. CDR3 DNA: TGTGCCAGCAGCCAAGCCGGGACATTGGGCACTGAAGCTTTCTTT.

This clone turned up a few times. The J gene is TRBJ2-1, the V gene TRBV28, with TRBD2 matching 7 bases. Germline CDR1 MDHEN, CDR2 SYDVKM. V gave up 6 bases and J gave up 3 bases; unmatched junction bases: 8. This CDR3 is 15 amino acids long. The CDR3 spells CASRPSAGNYNEQFF. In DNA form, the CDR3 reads TGTGCCAGCAGACCCTCAGCGGGGAACTACAATGAGCAGTTCTTC.

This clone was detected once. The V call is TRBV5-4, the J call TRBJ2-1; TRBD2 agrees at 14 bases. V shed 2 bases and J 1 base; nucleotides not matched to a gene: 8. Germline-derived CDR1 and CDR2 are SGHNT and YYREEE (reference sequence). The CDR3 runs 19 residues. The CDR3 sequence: CASSFATTSGGVSYNEQFF. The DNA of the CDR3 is TGTGCCAGCAGCTTCGCAACGACTAGCGGGGGGGTTTCCTACAATGAGCAGTTCTTC.

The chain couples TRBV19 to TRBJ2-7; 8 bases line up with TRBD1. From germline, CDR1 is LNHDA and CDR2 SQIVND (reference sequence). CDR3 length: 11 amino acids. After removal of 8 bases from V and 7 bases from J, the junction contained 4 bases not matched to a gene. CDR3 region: CASQGASEQYF. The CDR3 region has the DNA TGTGCCAGTCAGGGGGCGAGTGAGCAGTACTTC. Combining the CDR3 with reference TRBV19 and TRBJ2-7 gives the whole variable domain DGGITQSPKYLFRKEGQNVTLSCEQNLNHDAMYWYRQDPGQGLRLIYYSQIVNDFQKGDIAEGYSVSREKKESFPLTVTSAQKNPTAFYLCASQGASEQYFGPGTRLTVT.

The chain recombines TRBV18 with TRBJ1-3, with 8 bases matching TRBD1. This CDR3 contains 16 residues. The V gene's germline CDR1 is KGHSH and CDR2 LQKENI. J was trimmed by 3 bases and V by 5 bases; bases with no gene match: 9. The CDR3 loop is CASSSRTGRYGNTIYF. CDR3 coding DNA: TGTGCCAGCTCATCGAGGACAGGGAGATATGGAAACACCATATATTTT.

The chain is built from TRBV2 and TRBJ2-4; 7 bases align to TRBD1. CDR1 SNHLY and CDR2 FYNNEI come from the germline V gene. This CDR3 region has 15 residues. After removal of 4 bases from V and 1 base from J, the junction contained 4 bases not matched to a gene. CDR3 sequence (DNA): TGTGCCAGCAGTGGGACAGGTGGGGCCAAAAACATTCAGTACTTC. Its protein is CASSGTGGAKNIQYF.